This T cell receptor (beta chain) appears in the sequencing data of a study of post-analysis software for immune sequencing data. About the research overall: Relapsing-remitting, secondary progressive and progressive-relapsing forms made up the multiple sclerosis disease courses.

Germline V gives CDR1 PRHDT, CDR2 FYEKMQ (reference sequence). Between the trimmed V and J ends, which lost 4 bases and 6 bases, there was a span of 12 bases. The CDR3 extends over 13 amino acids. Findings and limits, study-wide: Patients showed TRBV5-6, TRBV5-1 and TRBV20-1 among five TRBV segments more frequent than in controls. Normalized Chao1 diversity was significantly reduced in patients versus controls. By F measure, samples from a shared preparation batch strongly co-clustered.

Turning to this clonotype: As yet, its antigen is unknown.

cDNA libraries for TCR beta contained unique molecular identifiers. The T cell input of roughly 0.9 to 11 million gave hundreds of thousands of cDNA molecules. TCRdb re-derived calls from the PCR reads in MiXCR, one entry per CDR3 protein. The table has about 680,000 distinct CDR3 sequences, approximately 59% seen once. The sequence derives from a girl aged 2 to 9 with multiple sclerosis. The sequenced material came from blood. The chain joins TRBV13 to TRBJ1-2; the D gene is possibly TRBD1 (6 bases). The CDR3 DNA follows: TGTGCCAGCAGCTCGTCTAACAGGGATGGCTACACCTTC. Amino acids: CASSSSNRDGYTF.